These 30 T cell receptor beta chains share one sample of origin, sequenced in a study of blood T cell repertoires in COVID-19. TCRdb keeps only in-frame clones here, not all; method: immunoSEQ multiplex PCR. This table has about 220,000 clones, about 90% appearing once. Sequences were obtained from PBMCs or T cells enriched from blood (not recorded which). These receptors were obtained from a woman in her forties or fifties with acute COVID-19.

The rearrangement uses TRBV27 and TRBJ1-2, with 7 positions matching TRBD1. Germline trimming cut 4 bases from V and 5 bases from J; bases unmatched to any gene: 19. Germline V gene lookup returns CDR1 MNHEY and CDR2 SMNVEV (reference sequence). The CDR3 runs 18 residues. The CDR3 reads CASSSTPRRQGNGYGYTF. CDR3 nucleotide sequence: TGTGCCAGCAGTTCCACCCCAAGGAGACAGGGAAACGGTTATGGCTACACCTTC.

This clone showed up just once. CDR3 sequence reads: CASSRPGTGGFDGYTF. The DNA of the CDR3 is TGCGCCAGCAGCCGTCCCGGGACAGGGGGCTTTGATGGCTACACCTTC. This chain links TRBV4-1 with TRBJ1-2, with 12 bases identical to TRBD1. Germline CDR1 MGHRA, CDR2 YSYEKL. Trimming cost V 4 bases and J 6 bases; bases outside gene matches: 9. The CDR3 extends over 16 amino acids.

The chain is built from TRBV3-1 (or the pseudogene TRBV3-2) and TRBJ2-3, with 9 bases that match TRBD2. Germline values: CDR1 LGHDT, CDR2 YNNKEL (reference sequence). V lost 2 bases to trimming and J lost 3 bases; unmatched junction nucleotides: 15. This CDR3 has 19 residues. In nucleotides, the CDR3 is TGTGCCAGCAGCCAACCCTACTCCTTAGCGGGAGAACGGACAGATACGCAGTATTTT. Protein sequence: CASSQPYSLAGERTDTQYF.

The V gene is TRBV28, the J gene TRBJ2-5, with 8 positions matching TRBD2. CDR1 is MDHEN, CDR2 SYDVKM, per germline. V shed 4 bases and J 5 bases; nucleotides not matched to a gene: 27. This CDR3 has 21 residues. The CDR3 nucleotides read TGTGCCAGCAGTTATGCCCCTGGGGGGAGCGGGAGAGGGACGGGTAAGGAGACCCAGTACTTC. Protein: CASSYAPGGSGRGTGKETQYF.

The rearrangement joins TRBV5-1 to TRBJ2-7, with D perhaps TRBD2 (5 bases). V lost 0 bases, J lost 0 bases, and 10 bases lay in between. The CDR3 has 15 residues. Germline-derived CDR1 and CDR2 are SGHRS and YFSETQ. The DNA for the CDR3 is TGCGCCAGCAGCTTGGCCCGGACTCCCTCCTACGAGCAGTACTTC. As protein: CASSLARTPSYEQYF.

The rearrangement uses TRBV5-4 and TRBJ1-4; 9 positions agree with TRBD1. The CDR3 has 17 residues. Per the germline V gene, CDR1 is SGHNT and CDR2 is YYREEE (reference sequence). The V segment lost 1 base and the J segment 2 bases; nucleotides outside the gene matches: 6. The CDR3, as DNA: TGTGCCAGCAGCTTGTGGGGACAGGGCGTGACTAATGAAAAACTGTTTTTT. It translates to CASSLWGQGVTNEKLFF. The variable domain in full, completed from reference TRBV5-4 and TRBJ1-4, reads ETGVTQSPTHLIKTRGQQVTLRCSSQSGHNTVSWYQQALGQGPQFIFQYYREEENGRGNFPPRFSGLQFPNYSSELNVNALELDDSALYLCASSLWGQGVTNEKLFFGSGTQLSVL.

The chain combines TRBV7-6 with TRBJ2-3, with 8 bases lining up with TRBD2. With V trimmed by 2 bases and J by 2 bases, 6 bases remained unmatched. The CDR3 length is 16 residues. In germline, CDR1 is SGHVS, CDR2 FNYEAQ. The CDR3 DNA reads TGTGCCAGCAGCTTACGGGGGGGTGGCTACACAGATACGCAGTATTTT. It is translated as CASSLRGGGYTDTQYF.

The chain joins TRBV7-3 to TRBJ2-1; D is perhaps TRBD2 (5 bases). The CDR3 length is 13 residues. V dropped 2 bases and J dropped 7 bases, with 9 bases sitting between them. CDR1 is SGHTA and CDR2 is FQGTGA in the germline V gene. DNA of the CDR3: TGTGCCAGCAGCTTAGGCGGGTGGAATGAGCAGTTCTTC. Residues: CASSLGGWNEQFF.

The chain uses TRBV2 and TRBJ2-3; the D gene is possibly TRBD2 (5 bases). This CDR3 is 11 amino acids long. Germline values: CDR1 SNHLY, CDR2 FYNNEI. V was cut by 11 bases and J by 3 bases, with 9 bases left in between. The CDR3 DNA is TGTGCCCTCAGGAGGACAGATACGCAGTATTTT. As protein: CALRRTDTQYF.

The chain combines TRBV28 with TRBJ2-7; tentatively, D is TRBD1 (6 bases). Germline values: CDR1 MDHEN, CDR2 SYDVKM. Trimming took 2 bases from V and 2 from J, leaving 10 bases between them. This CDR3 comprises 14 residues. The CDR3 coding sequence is TGTGCCAGCAGTTTAGCTACAGGGCCCTACGAGCAGTACTTC. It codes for CASSLATGPYEQYF.

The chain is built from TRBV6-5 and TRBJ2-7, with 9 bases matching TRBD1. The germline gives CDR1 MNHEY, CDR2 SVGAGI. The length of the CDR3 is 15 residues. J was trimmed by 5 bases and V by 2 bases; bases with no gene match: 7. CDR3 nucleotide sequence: TGTGCCAGCAGTTACGCGACAGGGGGTCGACACGAGCAGTACTTC. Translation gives CASSYATGGRHEQYF.

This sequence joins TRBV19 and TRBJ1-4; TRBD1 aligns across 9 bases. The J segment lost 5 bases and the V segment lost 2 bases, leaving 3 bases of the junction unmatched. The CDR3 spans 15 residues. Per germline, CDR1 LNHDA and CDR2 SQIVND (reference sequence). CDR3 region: CASSIFGTGNEKLFF. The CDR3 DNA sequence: TGTGCCAGTAGTATATTTGGGACAGGGAATGAAAAACTGTTTTTT.

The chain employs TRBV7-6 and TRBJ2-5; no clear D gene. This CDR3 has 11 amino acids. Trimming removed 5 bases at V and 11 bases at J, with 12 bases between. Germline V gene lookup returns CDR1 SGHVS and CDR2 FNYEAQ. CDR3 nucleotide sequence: TGTGCCAGCAGCCCCACGAGAGCTCAGTACTTC. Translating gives CASSPTRAQYF. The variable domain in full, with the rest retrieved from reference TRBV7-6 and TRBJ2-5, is GAGVSQSPRYKVTKRGQDVALRCDPISGHVSLYWYRQALGQGPEFLTYFNYEAQQDKSGLPNDRFSAERPEGSISTLTIQRTEQRDSAMYRCASSPTRAQYFGPGTRLLVL.

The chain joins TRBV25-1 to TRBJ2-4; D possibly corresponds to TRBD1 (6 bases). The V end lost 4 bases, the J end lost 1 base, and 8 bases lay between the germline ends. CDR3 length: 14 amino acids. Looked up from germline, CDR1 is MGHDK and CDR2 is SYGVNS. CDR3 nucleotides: TGTGCCAGCAGTGCCGGACAGGCCAAAAACATTCAGTACTTC. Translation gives CASSAGQAKNIQYF. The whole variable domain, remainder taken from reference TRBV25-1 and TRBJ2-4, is EADIYQTPRYLVIGTGKKITLECSQTMGHDKMYWYQQDPGMELHLIHYSYGVNSTEKGDLSSESTVSRIRTEHFPLTLESARPSHTSQYLCASSAGQAKNIQYFGAGTRLSVL.

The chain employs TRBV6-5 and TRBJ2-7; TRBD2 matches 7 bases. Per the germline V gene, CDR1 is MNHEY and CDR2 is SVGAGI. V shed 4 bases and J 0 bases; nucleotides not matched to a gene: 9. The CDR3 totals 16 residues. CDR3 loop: CASSFRGSPRSYEQYF. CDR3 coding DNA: TGTGCCAGCAGTTTCCGCGGGAGCCCACGCTCCTACGAGCAGTACTTC.

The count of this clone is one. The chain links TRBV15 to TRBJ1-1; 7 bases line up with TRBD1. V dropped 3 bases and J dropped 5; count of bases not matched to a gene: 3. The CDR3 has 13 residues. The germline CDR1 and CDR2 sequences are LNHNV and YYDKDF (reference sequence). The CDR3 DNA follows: TGTGCCACCAGCAGGACAGGGCGAACTGAAGCTTTCTTT. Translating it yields CATSRTGRTEAFF.

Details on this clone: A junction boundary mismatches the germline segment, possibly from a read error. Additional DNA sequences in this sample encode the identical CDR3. CDR3: CSVADTLNTEAFF. The DNA for the CDR3 is TGCAGCGTGGCGGACACCTTGAACACTGAAGCTTTTTTT. This chain connects TRBV29-1 to TRBJ1-1; D is perhaps TRBD1 (5 bases). The CDR3 runs to 13 residues. Germline loops: CDR1 SQVTM, CDR2 ANQGSEA.

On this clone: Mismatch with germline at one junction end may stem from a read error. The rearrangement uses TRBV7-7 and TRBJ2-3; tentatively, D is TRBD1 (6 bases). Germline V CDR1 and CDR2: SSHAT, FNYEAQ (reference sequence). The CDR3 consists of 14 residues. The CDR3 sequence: CASSPRGITDTQYF. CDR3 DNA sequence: TGTGCTAGCAGCCCCAGGGGTATCACAGATACGCAGTATTTT.

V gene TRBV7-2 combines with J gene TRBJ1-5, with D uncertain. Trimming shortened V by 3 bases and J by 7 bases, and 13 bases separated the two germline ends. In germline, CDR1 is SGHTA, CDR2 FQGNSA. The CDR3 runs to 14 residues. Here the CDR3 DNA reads TGTGCCAGCAGCTTTTCGGGGTCGCGGCAGCCCCAGCATTTT. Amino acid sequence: CASSFSGSRQPQHF.

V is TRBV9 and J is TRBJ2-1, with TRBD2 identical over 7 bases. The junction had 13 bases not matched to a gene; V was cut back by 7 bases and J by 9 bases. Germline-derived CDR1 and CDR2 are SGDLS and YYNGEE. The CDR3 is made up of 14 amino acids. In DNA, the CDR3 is TGTGCCAGCGCTATAGCGGGCGTTTCGGGTGAGCAGTTCTTC. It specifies CASAIAGVSGEQFF.

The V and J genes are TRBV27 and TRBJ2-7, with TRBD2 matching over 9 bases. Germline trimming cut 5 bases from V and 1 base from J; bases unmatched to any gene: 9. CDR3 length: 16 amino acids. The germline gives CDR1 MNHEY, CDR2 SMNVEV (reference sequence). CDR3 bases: TGTGCCAGCAGTCTAACCCGACTAGCGGATTCCTACGAGCAGTACTTC. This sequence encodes CASSLTRLADSYEQYF.

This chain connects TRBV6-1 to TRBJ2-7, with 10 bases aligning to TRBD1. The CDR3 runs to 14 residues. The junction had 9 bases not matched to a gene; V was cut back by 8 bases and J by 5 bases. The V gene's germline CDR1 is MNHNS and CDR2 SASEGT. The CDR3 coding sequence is TGTGCCAGCTTTTTTGACAGGGGGCTTGACGAGCAGTACTTC. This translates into CASFFDRGLDEQYF.

CDR3 residues: CASSYHFGQGAGQPQHF. In nucleotides, the CDR3 is TGTGCCAGCAGTTATCATTTCGGACAGGGGGCTGGTCAGCCCCAGCATTTT. The rearrangement joins TRBV6-2 or TRBV6-3 to TRBJ1-5; 11 bases fit TRBD1. The germline V gene encodes CDR1 MNHEY and CDR2 SVGEGT. The CDR3 length is 17 residues. The J segment lost 6 bases and the V segment lost 3 bases, leaving 10 bases of the junction unmatched.

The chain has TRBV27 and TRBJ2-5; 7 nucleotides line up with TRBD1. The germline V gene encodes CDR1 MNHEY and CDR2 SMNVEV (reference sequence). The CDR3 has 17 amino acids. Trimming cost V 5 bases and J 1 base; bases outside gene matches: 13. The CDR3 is CASSRAGGSLFQETQYF. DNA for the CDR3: TGTGCCAGCAGTAGGGCAGGGGGTTCCCTATTCCAAGAGACCCAGTACTTC.

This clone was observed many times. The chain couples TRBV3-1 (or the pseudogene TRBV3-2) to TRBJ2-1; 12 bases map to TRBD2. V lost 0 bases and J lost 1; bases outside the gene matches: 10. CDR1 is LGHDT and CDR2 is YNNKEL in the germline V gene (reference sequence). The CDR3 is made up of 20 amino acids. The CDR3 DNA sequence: TGTGCCAGCAGCCAAGATAGGGCTAGCGGGAGGGCCAGGTCCTACAATGAGCAGTTCTTC. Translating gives CASSQDRASGRARSYNEQFF.

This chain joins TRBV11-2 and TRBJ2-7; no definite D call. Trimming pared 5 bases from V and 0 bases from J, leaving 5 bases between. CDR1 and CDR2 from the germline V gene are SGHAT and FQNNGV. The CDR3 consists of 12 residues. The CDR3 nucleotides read TGTGCCAGCAGCATCGGCTCCTACGAGCAGTACTTC. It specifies CASSIGSYEQYF.

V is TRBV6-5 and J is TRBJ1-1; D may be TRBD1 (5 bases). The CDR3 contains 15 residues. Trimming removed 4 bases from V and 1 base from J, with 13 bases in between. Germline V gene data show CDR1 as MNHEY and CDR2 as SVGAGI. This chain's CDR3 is CASSSVAGGNTEAFF. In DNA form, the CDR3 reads TGTGCCAGCAGTTCGGTCGCGGGGGGGAACACTGAAGCTTTCTTT.

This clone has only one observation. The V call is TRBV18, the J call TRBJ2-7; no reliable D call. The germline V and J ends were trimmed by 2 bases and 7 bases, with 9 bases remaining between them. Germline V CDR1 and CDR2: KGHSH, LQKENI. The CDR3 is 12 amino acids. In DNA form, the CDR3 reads TGTGCCAGCTCACCAAGCTCTCGGGAGCAGTACTTC. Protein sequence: CASSPSSREQYF.

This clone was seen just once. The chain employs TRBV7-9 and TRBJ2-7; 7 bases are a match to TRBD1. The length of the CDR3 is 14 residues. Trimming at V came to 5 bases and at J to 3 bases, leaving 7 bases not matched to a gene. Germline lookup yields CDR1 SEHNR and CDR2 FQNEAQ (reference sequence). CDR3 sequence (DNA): TGTGCCAGCAGCCCCTGGACAGGCAACTACGAGCAGTACTTC. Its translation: CASSPWTGNYEQYF.

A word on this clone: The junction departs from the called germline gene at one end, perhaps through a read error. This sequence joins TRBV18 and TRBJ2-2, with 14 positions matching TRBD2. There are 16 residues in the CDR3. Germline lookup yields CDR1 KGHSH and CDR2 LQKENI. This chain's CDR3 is CASSAPGTSGSWELFF. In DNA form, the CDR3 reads TGTGCCAGCTCAGCACCCGGGACTAGCGGGAGTTGGGAGCTGTTTTTT. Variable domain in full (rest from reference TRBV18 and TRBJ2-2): NAGVMQNPRHLVRRRGQEARLRCSPMKGHSHVYWYRQLPEEGLKFMVYLQKENIIDESGMPKERFSAEFPKEGPSILRIQQVVRGDSAAYFCASSAPGTSGSWELFFGEGSRLTVL.